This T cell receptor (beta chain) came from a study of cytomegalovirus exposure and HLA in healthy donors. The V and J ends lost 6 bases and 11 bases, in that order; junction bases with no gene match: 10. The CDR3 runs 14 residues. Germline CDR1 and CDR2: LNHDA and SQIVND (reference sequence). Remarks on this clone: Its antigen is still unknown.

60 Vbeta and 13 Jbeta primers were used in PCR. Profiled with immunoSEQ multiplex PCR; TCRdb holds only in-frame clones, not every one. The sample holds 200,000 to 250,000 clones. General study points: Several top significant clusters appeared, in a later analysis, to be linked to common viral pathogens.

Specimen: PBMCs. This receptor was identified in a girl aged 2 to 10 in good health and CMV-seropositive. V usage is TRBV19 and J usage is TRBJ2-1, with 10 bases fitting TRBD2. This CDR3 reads CASRGVAGGFKQFF. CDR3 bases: TGTGCCAGTAGAGGGGTAGCGGGAGGTTTTAAGCAGTTCTTC.